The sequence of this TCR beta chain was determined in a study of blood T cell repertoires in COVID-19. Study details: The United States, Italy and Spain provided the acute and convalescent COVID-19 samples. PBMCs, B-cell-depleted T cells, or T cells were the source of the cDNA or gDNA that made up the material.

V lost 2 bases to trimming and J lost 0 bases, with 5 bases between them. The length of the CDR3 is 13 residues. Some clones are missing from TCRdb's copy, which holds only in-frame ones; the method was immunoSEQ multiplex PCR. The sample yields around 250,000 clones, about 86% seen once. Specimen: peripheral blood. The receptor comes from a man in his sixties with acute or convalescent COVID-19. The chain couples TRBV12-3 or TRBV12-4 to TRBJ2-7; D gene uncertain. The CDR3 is CASSLTVSYEQYF. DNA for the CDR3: TGTGCCAGCAGTTTAACTGTCTCCTACGAGCAGTACTTC.